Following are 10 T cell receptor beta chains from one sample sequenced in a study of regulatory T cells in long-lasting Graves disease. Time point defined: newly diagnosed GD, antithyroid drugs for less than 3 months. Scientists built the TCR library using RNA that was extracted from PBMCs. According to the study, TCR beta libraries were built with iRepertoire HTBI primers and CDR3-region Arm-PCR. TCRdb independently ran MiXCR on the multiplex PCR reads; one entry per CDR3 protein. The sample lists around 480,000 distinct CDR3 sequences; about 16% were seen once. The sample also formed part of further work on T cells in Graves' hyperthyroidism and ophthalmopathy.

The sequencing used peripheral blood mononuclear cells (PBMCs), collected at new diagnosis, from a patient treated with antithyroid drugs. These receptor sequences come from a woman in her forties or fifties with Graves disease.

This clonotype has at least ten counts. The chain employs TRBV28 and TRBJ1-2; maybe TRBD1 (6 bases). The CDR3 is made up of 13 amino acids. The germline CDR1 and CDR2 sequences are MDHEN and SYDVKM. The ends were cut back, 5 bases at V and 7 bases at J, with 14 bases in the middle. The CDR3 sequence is CASSATGSSGYTF. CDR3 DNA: TGTGCCAGCAGTGCAACAGGGTCCTCTGGCTACACCTTC.

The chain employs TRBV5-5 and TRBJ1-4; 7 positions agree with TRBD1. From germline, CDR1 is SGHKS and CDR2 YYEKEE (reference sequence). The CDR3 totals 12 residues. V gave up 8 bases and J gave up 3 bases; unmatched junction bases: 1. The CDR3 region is CARTGPNEKLFF. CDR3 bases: TGTGCCAGGACAGGGCCTAATGAAAAACTGTTTTTT.

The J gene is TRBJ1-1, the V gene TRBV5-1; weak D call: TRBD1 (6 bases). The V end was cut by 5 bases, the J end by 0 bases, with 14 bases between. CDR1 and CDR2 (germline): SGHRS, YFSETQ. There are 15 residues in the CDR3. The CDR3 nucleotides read TGCGCCAGCAGACCCGGGGGGCTTTTGAACACTGAAGCTTTCTTT. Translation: CASRPGGLLNTEAFF.

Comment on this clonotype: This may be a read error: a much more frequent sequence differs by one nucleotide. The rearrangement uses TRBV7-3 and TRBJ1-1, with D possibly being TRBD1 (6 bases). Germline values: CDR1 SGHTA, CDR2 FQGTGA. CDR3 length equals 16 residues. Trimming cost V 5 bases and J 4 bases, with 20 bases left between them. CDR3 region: CASSPSTRGGSTEAFF. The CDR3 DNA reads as TGTGCCAGCAGCCCCTCCACAAGGGGGGGAAGCACTGAAGCTTTCTTT.

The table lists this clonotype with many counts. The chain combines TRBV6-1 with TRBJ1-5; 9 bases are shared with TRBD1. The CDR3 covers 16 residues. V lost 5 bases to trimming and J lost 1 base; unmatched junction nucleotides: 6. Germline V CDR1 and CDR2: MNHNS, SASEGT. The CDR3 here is CASSRAGTGSNQPQHF. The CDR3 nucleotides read TGTGCCAGCAGTCGGGCTGGGACAGGGAGCAATCAGCCCCAGCATTTT.

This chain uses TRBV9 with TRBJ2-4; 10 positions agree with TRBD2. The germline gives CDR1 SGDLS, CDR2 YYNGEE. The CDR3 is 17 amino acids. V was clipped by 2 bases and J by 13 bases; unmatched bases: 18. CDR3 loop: CASSVIAGGSSYNEQYF. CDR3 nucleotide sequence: TGTGCCAGCAGCGTTATAGCGGGGGGCAGCTCCTACAATGAGCAGTACTTC.

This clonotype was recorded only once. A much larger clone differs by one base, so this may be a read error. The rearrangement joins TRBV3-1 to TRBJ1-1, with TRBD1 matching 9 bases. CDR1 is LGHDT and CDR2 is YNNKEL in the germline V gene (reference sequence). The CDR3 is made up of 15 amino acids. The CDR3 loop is CASNQEDRGWTEAFF. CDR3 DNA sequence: TGTGCCAGCAACCAAGAAGACAGGGGGTGGACTGAAGCTTTCTTT.

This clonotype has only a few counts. For the CDR3, the DNA is TGCGCCAGCAGCGGACAGCTCCAAGAGACCCAGTACTTC. This sequence encodes CASSGQLQETQYF. The chain joins TRBV10-1 to TRBJ2-5, with a weak D call TRBD1 (6 bases). The CDR3 loop spans 13 amino acids. V was shortened by 6 bases and J by 1 base, with 9 bases between the two germline ends. Germline V gives CDR1 WNHNN, CDR2 SYGVQD (reference sequence).

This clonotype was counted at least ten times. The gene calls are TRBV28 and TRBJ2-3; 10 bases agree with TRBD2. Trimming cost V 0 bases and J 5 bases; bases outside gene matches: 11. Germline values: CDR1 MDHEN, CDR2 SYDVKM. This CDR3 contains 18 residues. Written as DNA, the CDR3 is TGTGCCAGCAGTTTATGGCTGGCTAGCGGGGGCCGGGTAGATACGCAGTATTTT. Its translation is CASSLWLASGGRVDTQYF.

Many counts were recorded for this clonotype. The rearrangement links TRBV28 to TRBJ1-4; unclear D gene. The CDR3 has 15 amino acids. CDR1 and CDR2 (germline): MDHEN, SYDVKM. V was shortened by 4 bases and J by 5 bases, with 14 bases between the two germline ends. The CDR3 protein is CASSSRERFNEKLFF. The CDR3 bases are TGTGCCAGCAGTTCCCGGGAGCGTTTCAATGAAAAACTGTTTTTT.